Below, 24 T cell receptor beta chains from the same sample are listed, as sequenced in a study of tumor-infiltrating lymphocytes in primary liver carcinoma. The investigators made TCR beta cDNA from approximately 500 ng total RNA, using a constant-region primer. For TCR beta, libraries were produced by three nested multiplex PCR rounds using slightly modified ARM-PCR. Each of the first two PCR rounds ran approximately 9 cycles with TRBV1-TRBV30 forward and C-beta reverse primers. One entry per CDR3 protein results from TCRdb running MiXCR on the multiplex PCR reads. The data contain about 350,000 distinct CDR3 sequences, 65% of them singletons. It was unsorted whole blood that yielded blood RNA, and germline DNA was also extracted. The sample taken for sequencing was peripheral blood. These receptors all stem from a man aged 35 to 55 with primary liver carcinoma and hepatitis B virus infection.

The rearrangement links TRBV30 to TRBJ2-3, with 8 nucleotides matching TRBD2. The germline gives CDR1 GTSNPN, CDR2 SVGIG (reference sequence). The CDR3 consists of 15 residues. V was pared by 0 bases and J by 4 bases, with 6 bases of the junction left unmatched. CDR3 coding DNA: TGTGCCTGGAGTGTACTGGGACTAGGTGCAGATACGCAGTATTTT. It specifies CAWSVLGLGADTQYF. Supplemented by reference TRBV30 and TRBJ2-3, the full variable domain reads SQTIHQWPATLVQPVGSPLSLECTVEGTSNPNLYWYRQAAGRGLQLLFYSVGIGQISSEVPQNLSASRPQDRQFILSSKKLLLSDSGFYLCAWSVLGLGADTQYFGPGTRLTVL.

Points on this clonotype: The junction and the germline gene differ at one end; a read error may be behind it. The V and J genes are TRBV11-2 and TRBJ2-3; a weak D match, TRBD1 (6 bases). The length of the CDR3 is 19 residues. CDR1 SGHAT and CDR2 FQNNGV come from the germline V gene. The CDR3 DNA follows: TGCGCCAGCAGCTCGAATAGGGGGATAGACAGCAAACACACAGATACGCAGTATTTT. Its translation: CASSSNRGIDSKHTDTQYF.

Notes on this clonotype: A read error may be the cause here, since a much bigger clone is one base away. The chain carries TRBV5-5 and TRBJ1-1, with D possibly matching TRBD1 (6 bases). The CDR3 is 13 residues long. The germline V gene encodes CDR1 SGHKS and CDR2 YYEKEE (reference sequence). The V gene lost 1 base and the J gene lost 11 bases, with 15 bases spanning the gap. This chain's CDR3 is CASSLKGGAGAFF. For the CDR3, the DNA is TGTGCCAGCAGCTTGAAAGGGGGAGCTGGGGCTTTCTTT.

Many counts were recorded for this clonotype. This rearrangement joins TRBV29-1 to TRBJ2-2, with D perhaps matching TRBD2 (5 bases). The CDR3 consists of 14 residues. The germline CDR1 and CDR2 sequences are SQVTM and ANQGSEA. The germline V and J ends were trimmed by 3 bases and 3 bases, with 11 bases remaining between them. CDR3 DNA: TGCAGCGTTGATCGTGGGCGGGACACCGGGGAGCTGTTTTTT. It is translated as CSVDRGRDTGELFF.

The chain carries TRBV6-1 and TRBJ2-2; 7 positions match TRBD1. Trimming cost V 5 bases and J 4 bases; bases outside gene matches: 10. Per the germline V gene, CDR1 is MNHNS and CDR2 is SASEGT. The CDR3 consists of 16 residues. In nucleotides, the CDR3 is TGTGCCAGCAGTCCCCTGGGGACAGTTAGCACCGGGGAGCTGTTTTTT. Its translation: CASSPLGTVSTGELFF.

A remark on this clonotype: One end of the junction is discordant with germline, which a read error may explain. The rearrangement links TRBV11-3 to TRBJ2-1; D is unresolved. The germline gives CDR1 SGHNT, CDR2 YENEEA. There are 17 residues in the CDR3. The CDR3 region is CASNLGVVASSYNEQFF. In nucleotides, the CDR3 is TGTGCCAGCAACTTAGGTGTAGTGGCAAGCTCCTACAATGAGCAGTTCTTC.

A few counts support this clonotype. The chain uses TRBV24-1 and TRBJ2-3; D uncertain. The germline gives CDR1 KGHDR, CDR2 SFDVKD. Trimming shortened V by 4 bases and J by 2 bases, and 12 bases separated the two germline ends. This CDR3 spans 15 amino acids. The CDR3 here is CATSDSSSPTDTQYF. CDR3 sequence (DNA): TGTGCCACCAGTGACTCCAGCTCTCCCACAGATACGCAGTATTTT.

On this clonotype: One base away lies a much larger clone, so this may be a sequencing read error. The chain has TRBV12-3 or TRBV12-4 and TRBJ1-1, with a weak D call TRBD1 (5 bases). V was cut by 4 bases and J by 5 bases, with 17 bases left in between. The CDR3 runs 15 residues. CDR3: CASSYDAQGGTEAFF. In DNA form, the CDR3 reads TGTGCCAGCAGTTACGATGCGCAGGGTGGAACTGAAGCTTTCTTT.

The V gene is TRBV30, the J gene TRBJ2-5; 10 nucleotides agree with TRBD2. V lost 2 bases, J lost 3 bases, and 0 bases stayed unmatched. This CDR3 contains 13 residues. Per germline, CDR1 GTSNPN and CDR2 SVGIG (reference sequence). DNA of the CDR3: TGTGCCTGGAGTACTAGCGGGGAAGAGACCCAGTACTTC. Protein product: CAWSTSGEETQYF.

Worth noting for this clonotype: A much larger clonotype is one base distant, so this may be a read error. The chain employs TRBV10-3 and TRBJ2-7; possibly TRBD2 for D (6 bases). V was clipped by 6 bases and J by 4 bases, with 16 bases between them. CDR3 size: 14 residues. CDR1 and CDR2 (germline): ENHRY, SYGVKD. This CDR3 reads CAISPGIGTYEQYF. The CDR3 bases are TGTGCCATCAGCCCCGGGATAGGGACTTACGAGCAGTACTTC.

A remark on this clonotype: A read error may explain this, as a much larger clone is one base away. The rearrangement uses TRBV6-1 and TRBJ2-4; D gene ambiguous. The CDR3 contains 14 residues. CDR1 MNHNS and CDR2 SASEGT come from the germline V gene. The CDR3 DNA reads TGTGCCAGAAGTGAACCTGAGGCCAAAAACATTCAGTACTTC. This sequence encodes CARSEPEAKNIQYF.

On this clonotype itself: The junction departs from the called germline gene at one end, perhaps through a read error. The chain has TRBV6-5 and TRBJ1-3; possibly TRBD1 for D (6 bases). In germline, CDR1 is MNHEY, CDR2 SVGAGI. The CDR3 covers 16 residues. The CDR3 DNA sequence: TGTGCCAGCAGTTACAGTTACAGGGCGGGAGGAAACACCACATATTTT. Encoded protein: CASSYSYRAGGNTTYF.

With respect to this clonotype: A much larger clone differs from this one at a single base, so this may be a read error. The CDR3 DNA sequence: TGTGCCAACAGGCACAAATACAATGAGCAGTTCTTC. Its protein is CANRHKYNEQFF. The V call is TRBV12-3 or TRBV12-4, the J call TRBJ2-1; TRBD1 is a possible D gene (5 bases). The CDR3 covers 12 residues. V was clipped by 10 bases and J by 4 bases, with 11 bases between them.

In the case of this clonotype: A read error may explain this, as a much larger clone is one base away. The chain combines TRBV29-1 with TRBJ1-3; D is perhaps TRBD1 (6 bases). The CDR3 is 16 residues long. V was cut by 4 bases and J by 3 bases, with 19 bases left in between. The V gene's germline CDR1 is SQVTM and CDR2 ANQGSEA. The CDR3 region is CSVALLTGQGGNTIYF. DNA for the CDR3: TGCAGCGTTGCGCTACTTACAGGGCAAGGTGGAAACACCATATATTTT. The entire variable domain, with the rest obtained from reference TRBV29-1 and TRBJ1-3, is as follows: SAVISQKPSRDICQRGTSLTIQCQVDSQVTMMFWYRQQPGQSLTLIATANQGSEATYESGFVIDKFPISRPNLTFSTLTVSNMSPEDSSIYLCSVALLTGQGGNTIYFGEGSWLTVV.

On this clonotype itself: Lacking the conserved final phenylalanine or tryptophan, this CDR3 likely reflects a read error. The genes are TRBV12-3 or TRBV12-4 and TRBJ2-2; no clear D gene. V lost 3 bases and J 13 bases, leaving 9 bases between the germline ends. The CDR3 consists of 11 residues. CDR3 loop: CASSFSRRLFY. CDR3 sequence (DNA): TGTGCCAGCAGTTTCTCTAGGAGGCTGTTTTAT.

This clonotype has only a few counts. The genes are TRBV5-4 and TRBJ1-6; 8 bases fit TRBD1. Germline V gene sequence: CDR1 SGHNT, CDR2 YYREEE (reference sequence). V gave up 1 base and J gave up 14 bases; unmatched junction bases: 8. The CDR3 sequence is 14 residues long. The CDR3 protein is CASSLPGQVSTLHF. The CDR3 nucleotides are TGTGCCAGCAGCTTGCCGGGACAGGTTTCCACCCTCCACTTT.

About this clonotype: This may be a read error, as it is one base from a much larger clone. The chain joins TRBV6-6 to TRBJ2-7; perhaps D is TRBD1 or TRBD2 (5 bases each). The CDR3 covers 15 residues. Trimming removed 5 bases at V and 5 bases at J, with 19 bases between. The germline CDR1 and CDR2 sequences are MNHNY and SVGAGI (reference sequence). The CDR3 DNA reads as TGTGCCAGCAGTACATCACACCTAGGGACCAACGAGCAGTACTTC. Residues: CASSTSHLGTNEQYF.

This clonotype was seen a handful of times. The rearrangement joins TRBV6-6 to TRBJ2-1; 14 bases agree with TRBD2. This CDR3 has 19 residues. The trim removed 0 bases at V and 1 base at J, leaving 5 bases unmatched. From germline, CDR1 is MNHNY and CDR2 SVGAGI (reference sequence). This chain's CDR3 is CASSYSGLAGGGSYNEQFF. In DNA form, the CDR3 reads TGTGCCAGCAGTTACTCAGGACTAGCGGGAGGTGGGTCCTACAATGAGCAGTTCTTC.

This clonotype was picked up one time. Its ends do not fully match the called genes, so a read error is possible. J is TRBJ2-1 and V is TRBV28, with D tentatively TRBD1 (5 bases). The CDR3 spans 15 residues. Germline V gene lookup returns CDR1 MDHEN and CDR2 SYDVKM. CDR3 nucleotide sequence: TGTGCCAGCAGTGCGCCAGGGATCTCCTACAATGAGCAGTTATTC. Protein sequence: CASSAPGISYNEQLF.

This clonotype was seen a single time. A much larger clone lies one base from this, so it may be a read error. This rearrangement joins TRBV4-3 to TRBJ2-1; 10 bases line up with TRBD1. CDR3 size: 16 residues. From germline, CDR1 is LGHNA and CDR2 YSLEER. The CDR3 reads CASNQDWDRGYNEQFF. The CDR3 DNA sequence: TGCGCCAGCAACCAAGATTGGGACAGGGGTTACAATGAGCAGTTCTTC.

A word on this clonotype: At one boundary the junction diverges from the germline segment, which might be a read error. The V gene is TRBV11-2, the J gene TRBJ2-7, with D uncertain. This CDR3 region has 14 residues. Germline V gene lookup returns CDR1 SGHAT and CDR2 FQNNGV. DNA of the CDR3: TGTGCCAACAGCTCAAGTTCAGCGACCTACGAGCAGTACTTC. Its translation: CANSSSSATYEQYF. The whole variable domain, filled in from reference TRBV11-2 and TRBJ2-7, reads EAGVAQSPRYKIIEKRQSVAFWCNPISGHATLYWYQQILGQGPKLLIQFQNNGVVDDSQLPKDRFSAERLKGVDSTLKIQPAKLEDSAVYLCANSSSSATYEQYFGPGTRLTVT.

This clonotype has a single count. This may be a read error: a much more frequent sequence differs by one nucleotide. The chain recombines TRBV6-6 with TRBJ1-5; no firm D call. Germline CDR1 and CDR2: MNHNY and SVGAGI (reference sequence). The length of the CDR3 is 13 residues. The CDR3 loop reads CASTAELYQLQHF. The CDR3 DNA reads as TGTGCCAGCACCGCTGAACTGTATCAGCTCCAGCATTTT.

This clonotype has a count of ten or more. The chain couples TRBV29-1 to TRBJ2-7; 9 bases match TRBD2. The CDR3 runs to 13 residues. V trimming: 6 bases; J trimming: 3 bases; junction bases outside the gene matches: 6. From germline, CDR1 is SQVTM and CDR2 ANQGSEA. CDR3 sequence reads: CSVGSGRSYEQYF. Here the CDR3 DNA reads TGCAGCGTAGGAAGCGGGAGGAGCTACGAGCAGTACTTC.

On this clonotype: The germline gene is not matched at one end of the junction; a read error may be the cause. This chain's CDR3 is CASSPGPSLAKNIQYF. CDR3 sequence (DNA): TGTGCCAGCAGCCCGGGACCCTCCCTAGCCAAGAACATTCAGTACTTC. The chain has TRBV11-2 and TRBJ2-4; D possibly matches TRBD1 or TRBD2 (5 bases each). Germline lookup yields CDR1 SGHAT and CDR2 FQNNGV. The CDR3 consists of 16 residues.